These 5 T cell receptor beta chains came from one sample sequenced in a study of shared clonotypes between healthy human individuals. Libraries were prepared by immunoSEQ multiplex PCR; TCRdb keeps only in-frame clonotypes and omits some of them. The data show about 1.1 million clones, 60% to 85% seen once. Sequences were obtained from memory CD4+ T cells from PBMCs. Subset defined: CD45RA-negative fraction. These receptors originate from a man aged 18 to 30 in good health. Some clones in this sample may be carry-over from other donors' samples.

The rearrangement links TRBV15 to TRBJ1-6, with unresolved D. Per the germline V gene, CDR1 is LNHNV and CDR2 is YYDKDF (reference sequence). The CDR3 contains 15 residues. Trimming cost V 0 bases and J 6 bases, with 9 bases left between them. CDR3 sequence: CATSREGRINSPLHF. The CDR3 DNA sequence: TGTGCCACCAGCAGAGAGGGAAGGATTAATTCACCCCTCCACTTT.

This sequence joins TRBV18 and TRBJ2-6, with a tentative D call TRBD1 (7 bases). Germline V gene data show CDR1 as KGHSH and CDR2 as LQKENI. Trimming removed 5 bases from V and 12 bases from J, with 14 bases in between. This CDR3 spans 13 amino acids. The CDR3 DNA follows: TGTGCCAGCTCAGTTCAGGGGGAGGCCGTCCTGACTTTC. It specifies CASSVQGEAVLTF. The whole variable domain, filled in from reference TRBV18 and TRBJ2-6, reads NAGVMQNPRHLVRRRGQEARLRCSPMKGHSHVYWYRQLPEEGLKFMVYLQKENIIDESGMPKERFSAEFPKEGPSILRIQQVVRGDSAAYFCASSVQGEAVLTFGAGSRLTVL.

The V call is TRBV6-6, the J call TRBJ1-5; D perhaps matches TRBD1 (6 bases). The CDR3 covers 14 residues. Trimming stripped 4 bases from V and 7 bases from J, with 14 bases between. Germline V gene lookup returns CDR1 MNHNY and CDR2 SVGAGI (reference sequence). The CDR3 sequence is CASSLTGFGQPQHF. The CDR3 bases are TGTGCCAGCAGTTTAACAGGGTTCGGCCAGCCCCAGCATTTT.

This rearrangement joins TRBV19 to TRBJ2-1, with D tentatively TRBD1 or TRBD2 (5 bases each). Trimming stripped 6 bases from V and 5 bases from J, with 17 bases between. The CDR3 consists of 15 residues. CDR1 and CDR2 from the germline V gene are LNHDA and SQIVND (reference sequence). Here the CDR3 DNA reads TGTGCCAGTAGGGTCTCCGGGACCCCAGACAATGAGCAGTTCTTC. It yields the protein CASRVSGTPDNEQFF.

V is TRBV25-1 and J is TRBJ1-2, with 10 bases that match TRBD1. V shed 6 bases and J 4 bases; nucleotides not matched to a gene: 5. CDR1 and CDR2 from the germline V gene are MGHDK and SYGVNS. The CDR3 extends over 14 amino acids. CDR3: CASRAGQGTYGYTF. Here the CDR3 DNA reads TGTGCCAGCAGAGCGGGACAGGGGACCTATGGCTACACCTTC.